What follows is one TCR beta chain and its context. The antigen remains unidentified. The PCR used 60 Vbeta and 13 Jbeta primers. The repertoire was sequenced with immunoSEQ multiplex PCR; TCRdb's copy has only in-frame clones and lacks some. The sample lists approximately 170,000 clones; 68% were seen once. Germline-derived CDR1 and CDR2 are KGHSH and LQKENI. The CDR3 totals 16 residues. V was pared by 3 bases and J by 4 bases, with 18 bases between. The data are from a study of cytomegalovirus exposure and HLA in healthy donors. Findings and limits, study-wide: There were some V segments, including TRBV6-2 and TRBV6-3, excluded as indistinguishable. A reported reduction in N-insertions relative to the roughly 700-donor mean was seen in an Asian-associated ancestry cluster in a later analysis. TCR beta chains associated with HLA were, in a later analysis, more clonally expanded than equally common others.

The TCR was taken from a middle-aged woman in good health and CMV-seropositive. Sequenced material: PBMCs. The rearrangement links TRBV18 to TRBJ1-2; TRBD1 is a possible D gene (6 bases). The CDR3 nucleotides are TGTGCCAGCTCACCCCCTTCAGGGACAAATGGCTATGGCTACACCTTC. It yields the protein CASSPPSGTNGYGYTF. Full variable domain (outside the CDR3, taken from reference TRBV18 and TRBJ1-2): NAGVMQNPRHLVRRRGQEARLRCSPMKGHSHVYWYRQLPEEGLKFMVYLQKENIIDESGMPKERFSAEFPKEGPSILRIQQVVRGDSAAYFCASSPPSGTNGYGYTFGSGTRLTVV.